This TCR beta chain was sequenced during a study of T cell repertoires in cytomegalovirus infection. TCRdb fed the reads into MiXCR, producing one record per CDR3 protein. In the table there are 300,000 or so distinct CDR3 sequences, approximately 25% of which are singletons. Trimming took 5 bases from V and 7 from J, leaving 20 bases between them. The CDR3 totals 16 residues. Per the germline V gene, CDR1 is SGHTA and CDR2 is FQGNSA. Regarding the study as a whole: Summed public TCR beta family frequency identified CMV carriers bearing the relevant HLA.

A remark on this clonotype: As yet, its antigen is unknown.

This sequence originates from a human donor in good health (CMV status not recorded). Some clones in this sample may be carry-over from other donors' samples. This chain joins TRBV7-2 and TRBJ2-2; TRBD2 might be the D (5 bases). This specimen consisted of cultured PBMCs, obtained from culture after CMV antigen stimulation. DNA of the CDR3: TGTGCCAGCAGCCCAAGTTCGACTACCCTCGACGGGGAGCTGTTTTTT. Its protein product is CASSPSSTTLDGELFF.